A single sample is the source of the 14 T cell receptor beta chains below, sequenced in a study of blood T cell repertoires in COVID-19. Sequenced by immunoSEQ multiplex PCR; TCRdb stores in-frame clones only, minus some. The table has approximately 350,000 clones, approximately 86% seen once. Sequencing was performed on peripheral blood. These receptors came from a woman aged 55-70 years with COVID-19, enrolled during active disease.

CDR3 amino acids: CSARRANEQFF. The CDR3 coding sequence is TGCAGTGCTAGGAGGGCGAATGAGCAGTTCTTC. This chain joins TRBV20-1 and TRBJ2-1, with a tentative D call TRBD2 (5 bases). V shed 3 bases and J shed 7 bases, with 7 bases lying between them. The CDR3 sequence is 11 residues long. CDR1 is DFQATT, CDR2 SNEGSKA, per germline (reference sequence).

V is TRBV7-9 and J is TRBJ2-2; TRBD1 matches 9 bases. This CDR3 has 14 residues. V dropped 6 bases and J dropped 9; count of bases not matched to a gene: 8. CDR1 is SEHNR, CDR2 FQNEAQ, per germline (reference sequence). The CDR3 coding sequence is TGTGCCAGCAGGGGGGACAGGGTTGGCCGGGAGCTGTTTTTT. Its translation is CASRGDRVGRELFF.

V and J are TRBV11-2 and TRBJ2-5; 11 positions match TRBD2. CDR1 SGHAT and CDR2 FQNNGV come from the germline V gene. This CDR3 is 17 amino acids long. V lost 5 bases to trimming and J lost 3 bases; unmatched junction nucleotides: 11. The CDR3 protein is CASSPLAGDGNKETQYF. CDR3 nucleotide sequence: TGTGCCAGCAGCCCACTAGCGGGGGACGGGAATAAAGAGACCCAGTACTTC.

The V call is TRBV5-4, the J call TRBJ2-3, with a possible D match to TRBD2 (6 bases). Germline-derived CDR1 and CDR2 are SGHNT and YYREEE (reference sequence). V gave up 2 bases and J gave up 5 bases, with 15 bases separating them. This CDR3 has 15 amino acids. The CDR3 nucleotides read TGTGCCAGCAGCTTTGGGACCCTCGGGAGAGATACGCAGTATTTT. Translated, it gives CASSFGTLGRDTQYF.

The chain is built from TRBV6-4 and TRBJ1-2; TRBD1 agrees at 7 bases. The J segment lost 8 bases and the V segment lost 0 bases, leaving 15 bases of the junction unmatched. The germline V gene encodes CDR1 MRHNA and CDR2 SNTAGT. The CDR3 has 17 amino acids. The DNA of the CDR3 is TGTGCCAGCAGTGACTCGATATTTGGGACAGCTTCGGAGGGCTACACCTTC. Its translation is CASSDSIFGTASEGYTF.

This chain links TRBV7-9 with TRBJ2-5, with 8 positions matching TRBD1. The CDR3 consists of 15 residues. Trimming cost V 4 bases and J 7 bases; bases outside gene matches: 11. CDR1 and CDR2 (germline): SEHNR, FQNEAQ (reference sequence). CDR3 DNA: TGTGCCAGCAGCTCCCAGGGGGCTACTCGGGGGACCCAGTACTTC. The encoded protein is CASSSQGATRGTQYF.

The chain combines TRBV2 with TRBJ1-2; D is possibly TRBD1 (6 bases). Germline loops: CDR1 SNHLY, CDR2 FYNNEI. The length of the CDR3 is 12 residues. CDR3 DNA: TGTGCAGGGGGGGGCGCGTCCTATGGCTACACCTTC. This codes for CAGGGASYGYTF. The full variable domain, rest sourced from reference TRBV2 and TRBJ1-2, is EPEVTQTPSHQVTQMGQEVILRCVPISNHLYFYWYRQILGQKVEFLVSFYNNEISEKSEIFDDQFSVERPDGSNFTLKIRSTKLEDSAMYFCAGGGASYGYTFGSGTRLTVV.

The chain recombines TRBV5-1 with TRBJ1-1, with D unclear. The CDR3 covers 13 residues. V lost 0 bases to trimming and J lost 8 bases, with 11 bases between them. Germline V gene sequence: CDR1 SGHRS, CDR2 YFSETQ. The CDR3 is CASSLDPTREAFF. The CDR3 bases are TGCGCCAGCAGCTTGGACCCGACAAGGGAAGCTTTCTTT.

CDR3 in DNA: TGTGCCAGCACCCCCGGCGGCATTCCGCCCTACGAGCAGTACTTC. It specifies CASTPGGIPPYEQYF. The rearrangement links TRBV6-5 to TRBJ2-7; D gene ambiguous. CDR3 length equals 15 residues. V lost 7 bases to trimming and J lost 2 bases, with 18 bases between them. CDR1 is MNHEY and CDR2 is SVGAGI in the germline V gene.

The chain is built from TRBV3-1 (or the pseudogene TRBV3-2) and TRBJ2-7; 8 nucleotides align to TRBD2. Trimming removed 1 base from V and 12 bases from J; junction bases left unmatched: 5. This CDR3 is built from 12 residues. CDR1 LGHDT and CDR2 YNNKEL come from the germline V gene (reference sequence). The CDR3 sequence is CASSQGSGVRYF. DNA of the CDR3: TGTGCCAGCAGCCAAGGTAGCGGGGTAAGGTACTTC.

The chain carries TRBV7-9 and TRBJ2-1; TRBD2 aligns across 7 bases. This CDR3 has 13 amino acids. V lost 5 bases to trimming and J lost 6 bases; unmatched junction nucleotides: 4. Germline assignment: CDR1 SEHNR and CDR2 FQNEAQ (reference sequence). CDR3 region: CASSPWGGNEQFF. Here the CDR3 DNA reads TGTGCCAGCAGCCCCTGGGGGGGCAATGAGCAGTTCTTC.

The genes are TRBV4-1 and TRBJ1-1, with 7 positions matching TRBD1. Germline V lookup: CDR1 MGHRA, CDR2 YSYEKL. The V gene end was trimmed by 6 bases and the J gene end by 1 base; junction bases not matched to a gene: 5. This CDR3 is 14 amino acids long. CDR3 amino acids: CASSRTGSNTEAFF. The CDR3 DNA follows: TGCGCCAGCAGTCGGACAGGTTCGAACACTGAAGCTTTCTTT.

Only a few counts were recorded for this clone. The same CDR3 arises from other DNA sequences in this sample as well. This rearrangement joins TRBV7-3 to TRBJ1-2; tentatively, D is TRBD1 (6 bases). This CDR3 is 13 amino acids long. The V end was cut by 3 bases, the J end by 2 bases, with 7 bases between. Germline CDR1 reads SGHTA; CDR2 reads FQGTGA. CDR3 sequence (DNA): TGTGCCAGCAGCTTGGACAGCAACTATGGCTACACCTTC. Its translation: CASSLDSNYGYTF.

This rearrangement joins TRBV6-4 to TRBJ2-6, with 10 bases fitting TRBD1. The germline V gene has CDR1 MRHNA and CDR2 SNTAGT. The V segment lost 9 bases and the J segment 3 bases; nucleotides outside the gene matches: 8. The CDR3 consists of 16 residues. The CDR3 sequence is CARDRGRPSGANVLTF. CDR3 DNA: TGTGCCAGAGACAGGGGGCGACCTAGTGGGGCCAACGTCCTGACTTTC.